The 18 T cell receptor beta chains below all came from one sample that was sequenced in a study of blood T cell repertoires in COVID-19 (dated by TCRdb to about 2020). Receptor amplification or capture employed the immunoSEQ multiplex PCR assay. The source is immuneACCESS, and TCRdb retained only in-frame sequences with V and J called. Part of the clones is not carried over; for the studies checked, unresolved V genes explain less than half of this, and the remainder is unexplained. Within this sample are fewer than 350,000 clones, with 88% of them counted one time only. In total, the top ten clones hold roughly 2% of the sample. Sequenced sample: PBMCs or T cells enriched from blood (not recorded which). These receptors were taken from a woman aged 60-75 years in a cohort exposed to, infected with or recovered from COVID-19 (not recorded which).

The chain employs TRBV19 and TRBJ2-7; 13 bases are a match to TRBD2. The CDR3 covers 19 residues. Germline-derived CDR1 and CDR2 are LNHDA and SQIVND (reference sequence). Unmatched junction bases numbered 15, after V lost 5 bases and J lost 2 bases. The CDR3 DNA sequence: TGTGCCAGTAGTCCGAATATCGCAGGACTAGCGGGAGCTACCTACGAGCAGTACTTC. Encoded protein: CASSPNIAGLAGATYEQYF.

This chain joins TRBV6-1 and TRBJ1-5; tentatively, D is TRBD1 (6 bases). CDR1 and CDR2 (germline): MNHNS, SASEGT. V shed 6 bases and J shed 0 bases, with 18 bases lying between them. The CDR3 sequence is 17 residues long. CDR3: CASREIGGAYSNQPQHF. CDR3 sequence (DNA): TGTGCCAGCAGGGAAATTGGGGGGGCGTATAGCAATCAGCCCCAGCATTTT.

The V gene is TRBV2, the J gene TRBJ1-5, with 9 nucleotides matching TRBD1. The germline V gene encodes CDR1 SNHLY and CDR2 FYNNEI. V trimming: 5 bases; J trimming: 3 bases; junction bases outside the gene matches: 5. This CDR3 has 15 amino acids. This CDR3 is CASSPGTGLNQPQHF. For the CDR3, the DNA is TGTGCCAGCAGTCCCGGGACAGGGCTCAATCAGCCCCAGCATTTT.

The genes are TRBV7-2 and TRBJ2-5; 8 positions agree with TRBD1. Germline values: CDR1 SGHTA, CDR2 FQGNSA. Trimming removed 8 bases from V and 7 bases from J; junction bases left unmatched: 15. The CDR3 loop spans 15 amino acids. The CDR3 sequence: CASSLGQGAFRTQYF. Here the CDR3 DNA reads TGTGCCAGCTCCCTCGGGCAGGGGGCTTTTCGGACCCAGTACTTC.

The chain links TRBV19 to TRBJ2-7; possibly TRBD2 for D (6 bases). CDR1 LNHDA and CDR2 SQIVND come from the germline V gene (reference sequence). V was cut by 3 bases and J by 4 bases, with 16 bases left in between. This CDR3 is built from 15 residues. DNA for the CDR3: TGTGCCAGTAGTATGTTGGAGGGGCCCTCTTACGAGCAGTACTTC. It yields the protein CASSMLEGPSYEQYF.

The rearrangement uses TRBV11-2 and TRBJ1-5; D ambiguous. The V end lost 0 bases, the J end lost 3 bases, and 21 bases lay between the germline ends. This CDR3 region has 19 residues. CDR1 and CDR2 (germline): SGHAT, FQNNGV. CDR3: CASSLEGSPGWLTNQPQHF. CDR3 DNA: TGTGCCAGCAGCTTAGAGGGGAGCCCGGGGTGGCTAACCAATCAGCCCCAGCATTTT.

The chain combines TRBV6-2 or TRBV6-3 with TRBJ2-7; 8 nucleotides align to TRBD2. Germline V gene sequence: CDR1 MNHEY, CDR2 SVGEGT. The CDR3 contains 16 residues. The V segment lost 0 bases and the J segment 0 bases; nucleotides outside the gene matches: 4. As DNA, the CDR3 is TGTGCCAGCAGTTACTCGATGACTAGCGTCTCCTACGAGCAGTACTTC. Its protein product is CASSYSMTSVSYEQYF.

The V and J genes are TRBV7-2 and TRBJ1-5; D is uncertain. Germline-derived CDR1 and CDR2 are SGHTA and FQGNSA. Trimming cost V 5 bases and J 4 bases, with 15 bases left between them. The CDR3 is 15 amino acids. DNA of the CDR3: TGTGCCAGCAGCCCTCCCGGTAGAGGGAATCAGCCCCAGCATTTT. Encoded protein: CASSPPGRGNQPQHF.

CDR3 bases: TGTGCCAGCACCAGACAGGGCGACATATCTTTCACCTTC. It specifies CASTRQGDISFTF. This chain uses TRBV12-3 or TRBV12-4 with TRBJ1-2; 7 bases are shared with TRBD1. The CDR3 consists of 13 residues. V shed 7 bases and J 13 bases; nucleotides not matched to a gene: 15.

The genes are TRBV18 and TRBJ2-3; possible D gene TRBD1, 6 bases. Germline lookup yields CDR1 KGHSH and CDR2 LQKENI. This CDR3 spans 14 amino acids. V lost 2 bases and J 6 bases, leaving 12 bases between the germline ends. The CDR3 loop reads CASSPSSGADTQYF. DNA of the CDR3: TGTGCCAGCTCACCATCCTCAGGGGCTGATACGCAGTATTTT.

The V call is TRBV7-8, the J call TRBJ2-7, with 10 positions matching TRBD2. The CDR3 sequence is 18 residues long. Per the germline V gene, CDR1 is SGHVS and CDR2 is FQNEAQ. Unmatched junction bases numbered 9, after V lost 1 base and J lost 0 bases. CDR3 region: CASSLEVRGTSVSYEQYF. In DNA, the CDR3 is TGTGCCAGCAGCTTAGAGGTTCGCGGGACTAGCGTCTCCTACGAGCAGTACTTC.

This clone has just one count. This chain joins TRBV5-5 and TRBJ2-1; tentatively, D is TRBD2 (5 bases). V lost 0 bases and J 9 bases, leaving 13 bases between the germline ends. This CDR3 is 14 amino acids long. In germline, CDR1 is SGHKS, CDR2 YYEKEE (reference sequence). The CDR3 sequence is CASSLGGYGVEQFF. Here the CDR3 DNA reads TGTGCCAGCAGCTTGGGAGGGTATGGTGTTGAGCAGTTCTTC.

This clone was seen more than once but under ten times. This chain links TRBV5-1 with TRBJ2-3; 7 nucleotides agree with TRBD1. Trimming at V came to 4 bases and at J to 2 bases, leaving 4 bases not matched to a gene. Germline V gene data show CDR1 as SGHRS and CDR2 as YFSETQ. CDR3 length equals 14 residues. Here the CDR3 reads CASSPGQVTDTQYF. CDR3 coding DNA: TGCGCCAGCAGCCCTGGACAGGTCACAGATACGCAGTATTTT.

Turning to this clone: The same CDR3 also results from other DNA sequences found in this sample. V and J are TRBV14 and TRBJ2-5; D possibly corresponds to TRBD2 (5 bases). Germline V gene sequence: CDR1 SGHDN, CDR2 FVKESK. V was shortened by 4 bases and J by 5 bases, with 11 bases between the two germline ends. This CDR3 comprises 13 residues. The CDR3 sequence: CASSPLSGETQYF. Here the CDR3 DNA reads TGTGCCAGCAGCCCTCTTTCGGGGGAGACCCAGTACTTC.

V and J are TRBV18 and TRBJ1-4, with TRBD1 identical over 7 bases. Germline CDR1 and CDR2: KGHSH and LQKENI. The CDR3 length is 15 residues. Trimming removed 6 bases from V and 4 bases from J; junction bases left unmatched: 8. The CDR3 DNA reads TGTGCCAGCTCTAGACCGGGACAGCTTAATGAAAAACTGTTTTTT. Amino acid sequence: CASSRPGQLNEKLFF.

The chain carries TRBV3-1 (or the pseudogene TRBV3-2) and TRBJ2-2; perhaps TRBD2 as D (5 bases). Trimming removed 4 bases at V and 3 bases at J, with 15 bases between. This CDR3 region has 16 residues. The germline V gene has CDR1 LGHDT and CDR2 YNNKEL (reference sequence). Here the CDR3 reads CASSLRASRHTGELFF. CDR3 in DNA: TGTGCCAGCAGCCTCCGGGCTAGCCGACACACCGGGGAGCTGTTTTTT.

CDR3 in amino acids: CASSPGLAAGGEQFF. CDR3 sequence (DNA): TGTGCCAGCAGCCCCGGACTAGCGGCCGGGGGTGAGCAGTTCTTC. The chain combines TRBV11-2 with TRBJ2-1, with 10 nucleotides matching TRBD2. Germline V gene data show CDR1 as SGHAT and CDR2 as FQNNGV. V was clipped by 5 bases and J by 9 bases; unmatched bases: 10. The CDR3 is made up of 15 amino acids.

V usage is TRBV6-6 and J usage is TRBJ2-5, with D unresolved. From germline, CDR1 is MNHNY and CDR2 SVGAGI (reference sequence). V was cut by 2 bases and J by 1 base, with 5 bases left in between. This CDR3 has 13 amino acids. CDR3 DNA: TGTGCCAGCAGTTACGGCAGCCAAGAGACCCAGTACTTC. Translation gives CASSYGSQETQYF.